This T cell receptor (beta chain) derives from a study of blood T cell repertoires in COVID-19. CDR3 length equals 11 residues. V was cut by 10 bases and J by 5 bases, with 10 bases left in between. CDR1 and CDR2 from the germline V gene are LNHDA and SQIVND (reference sequence). TCRdb's copy holds only in-frame clones and misses some; the assay was immunoSEQ multiplex PCR. Of under 300,000 clones in the sample, about 83% were seen once. The sample taken for sequencing was peripheral blood. The sequence was collected from a man at least 80 years old with acute or convalescent COVID-19. The V and J genes are TRBV19 and TRBJ2-3, with D possibly matching TRBD1 (5 bases). The CDR3 DNA reads TGTGCCACCAGGCAGGGAGATACGCAGTATTTT. It encodes CATRQGDTQYF.